The TCR beta chain described here comes from a study of blood T cell repertoires in COVID-19. Study-level information: Donors in the United States, Italy and Spain gave samples during acute or convalescent COVID-19.

Patients in Seattle were enrolled during active infection, then followed longitudinally. In the authors' workflow: Amplification with reference gene primers provided the estimates of nucleated cell counts. Repertoires were generated with immunoSEQ multiplex PCR, while TCRdb's copy carries only in-frame clones and drops some. V and J calls and clone size are given by that table; D and trimming were obtained from the DNA. This table holds roughly 170,000 clones, 75% to 85% found once. The CDR3 totals 15 residues. The germline V gene encodes CDR1 KGHSH and CDR2 LQKENI. The ends lost 3 bases at V and 4 bases at J; junction bases unmatched: 6.

The source of this sequence is a woman aged 55-69 years with COVID-19, enrolled during active disease. This rearrangement joins TRBV18 to TRBJ2-1; 7 bases line up with TRBD1. Sequenced sample: peripheral blood. CDR3 loop: CASSPAPTGYNEQFF. The CDR3 bases are TGTGCCAGCTCACCCGCCCCGACAGGGTACAATGAGCAGTTCTTC.